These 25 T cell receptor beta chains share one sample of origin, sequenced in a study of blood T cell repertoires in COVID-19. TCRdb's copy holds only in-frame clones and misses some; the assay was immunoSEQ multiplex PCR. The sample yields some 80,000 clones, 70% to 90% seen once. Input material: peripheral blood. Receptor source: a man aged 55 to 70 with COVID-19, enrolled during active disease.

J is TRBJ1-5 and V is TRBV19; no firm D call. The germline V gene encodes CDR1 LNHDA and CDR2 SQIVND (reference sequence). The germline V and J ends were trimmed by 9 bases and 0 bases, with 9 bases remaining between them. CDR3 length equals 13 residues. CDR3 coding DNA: TGTGCCAGCTGCCTATATAGCAATCAGCCCCAGCATTTT. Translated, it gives CASCLYSNQPQHF.

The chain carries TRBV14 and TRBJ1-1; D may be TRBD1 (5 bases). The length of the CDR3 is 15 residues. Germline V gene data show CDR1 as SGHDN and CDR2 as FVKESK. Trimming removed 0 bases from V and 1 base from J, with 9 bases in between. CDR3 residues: CASSQDGAPNTEAFF. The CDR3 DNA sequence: TGTGCCAGCAGCCAAGATGGGGCCCCGAACACTGAAGCTTTCTTT.

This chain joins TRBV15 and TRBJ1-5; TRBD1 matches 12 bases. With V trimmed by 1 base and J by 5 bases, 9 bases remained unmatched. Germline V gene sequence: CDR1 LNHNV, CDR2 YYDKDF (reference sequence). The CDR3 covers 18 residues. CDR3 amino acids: CATSRVPSGTGGYQPQHF. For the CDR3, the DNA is TGTGCCACCAGCAGAGTGCCCTCCGGGACAGGGGGCTATCAGCCCCAGCATTTT.

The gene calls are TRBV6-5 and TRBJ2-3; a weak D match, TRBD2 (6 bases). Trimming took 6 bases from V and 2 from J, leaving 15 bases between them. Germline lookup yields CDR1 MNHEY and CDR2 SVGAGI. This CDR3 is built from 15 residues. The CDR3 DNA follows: TGTGCCAGCAGATTATTCCGGGAGCCCACAGATACGCAGTATTTT. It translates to CASRLFREPTDTQYF.

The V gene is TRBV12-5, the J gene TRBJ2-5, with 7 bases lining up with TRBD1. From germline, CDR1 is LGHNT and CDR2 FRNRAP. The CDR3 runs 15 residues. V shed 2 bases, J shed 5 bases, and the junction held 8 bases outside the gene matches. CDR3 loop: CASGLLTGAAETQYF. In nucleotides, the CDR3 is TGTGCTAGTGGTTTGCTCACAGGGGCGGCGGAGACCCAGTACTTC.

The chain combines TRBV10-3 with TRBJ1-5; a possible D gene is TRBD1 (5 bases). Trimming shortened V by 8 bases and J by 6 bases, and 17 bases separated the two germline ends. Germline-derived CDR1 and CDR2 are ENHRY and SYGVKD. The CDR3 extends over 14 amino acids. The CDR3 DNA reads TGTGCCATCTTGGAGGGGTTGCCGTTTCAGCCCCAGCATTTT. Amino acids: CAILEGLPFQPQHF.

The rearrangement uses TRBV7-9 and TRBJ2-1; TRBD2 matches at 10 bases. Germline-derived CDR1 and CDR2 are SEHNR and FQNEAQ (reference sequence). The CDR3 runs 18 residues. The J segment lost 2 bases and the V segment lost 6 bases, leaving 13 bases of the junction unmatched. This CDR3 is CASSRLSGRGSTYNEQFF. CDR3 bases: TGTGCCAGCAGTCGACTAAGCGGGAGGGGGAGCACCTACAATGAGCAGTTCTTC.

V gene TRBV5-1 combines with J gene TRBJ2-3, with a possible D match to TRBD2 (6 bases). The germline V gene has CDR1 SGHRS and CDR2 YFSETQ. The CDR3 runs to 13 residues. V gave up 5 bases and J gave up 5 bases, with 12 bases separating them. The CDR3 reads CASSPGGLDTQYF. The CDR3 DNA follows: TGCGCCAGCAGTCCCGGGGGTCTAGATACGCAGTATTTT.

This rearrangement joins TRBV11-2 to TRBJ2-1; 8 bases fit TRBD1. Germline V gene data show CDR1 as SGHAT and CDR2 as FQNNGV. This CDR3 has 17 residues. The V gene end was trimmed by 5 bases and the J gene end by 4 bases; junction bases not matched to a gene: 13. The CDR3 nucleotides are TGTGCCAGCAGCCGAAACAGGGGGGCGGCTTCTTACAATGAGCAGTTCTTC. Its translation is CASSRNRGAASYNEQFF.

CDR3 nucleotides: TGTGCCAGCTCGCTCTTACCAGGGGGCAATCAGCCCCAGCATTTT. This translates into CASSLLPGGNQPQHF. J is TRBJ1-5 and V is TRBV7-3; D is possibly TRBD1 (6 bases). The CDR3 contains 15 residues. Germline V lookup: CDR1 SGHTA, CDR2 FQGTGA. V dropped 8 bases and J dropped 2 bases, with 16 bases sitting between them.

The CDR3 nucleotides are TGTGCCAGCAGTCGTCAGTCCAGCGCACACAATGAGCAGTTCTTC. Translated, it gives CASSRQSSAHNEQFF. The rearrangement links TRBV7-3 to TRBJ2-1; D gene uncertain. Germline loops: CDR1 SGHTA, CDR2 FQGTGA. V was trimmed by 6 bases and J by 5 bases, leaving 17 bases between them. The length of the CDR3 is 15 residues. The whole variable domain, remainder taken from reference TRBV7-3 and TRBJ2-1, is GAGVSQTPSNKVTEKGKYVELRCDPISGHTALYWYRQSLGQGPEFLIYFQGTGAADDSGLPNDRFFAVRPEGSVSTLKIQRTERGDSAVYLCASSRQSSAHNEQFFGPGTRLTVL.

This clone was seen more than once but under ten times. The CDR3 DNA reads TGTGCCACCGGCCACGGGGAGCGGGGGGGAAGTCAAGAGACCCAGTACTTC. Protein product: CATGHGERGGSQETQYF. This chain uses TRBV7-9 with TRBJ2-5, with 10 bases aligning to TRBD2. The CDR3 has 17 amino acids. The trim removed 10 bases at V and 2 bases at J, leaving 16 bases unmatched. Germline V gene data show CDR1 as SEHNR and CDR2 as FQNEAQ (reference sequence). Drawing the rest from reference TRBV7-9 and TRBJ2-5, the complete variable domain is DTGVSQNPRHKITKRGQNVTFRCDPISEHNRLYWYRQTLGQGPEFLTYFQNEAQLEKSRLLSDRFSAERPKGSFSTLEIQRTEQGDSAMYLCATGHGERGGSQETQYFGPGTRLLVL.

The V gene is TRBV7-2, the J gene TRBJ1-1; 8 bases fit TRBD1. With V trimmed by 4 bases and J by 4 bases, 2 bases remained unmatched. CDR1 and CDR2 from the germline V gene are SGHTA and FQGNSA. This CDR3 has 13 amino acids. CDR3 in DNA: TGTGCCAGCAGCTACAGGGGGGGCACTGAAGCTTTCTTT. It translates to CASSYRGGTEAFF.

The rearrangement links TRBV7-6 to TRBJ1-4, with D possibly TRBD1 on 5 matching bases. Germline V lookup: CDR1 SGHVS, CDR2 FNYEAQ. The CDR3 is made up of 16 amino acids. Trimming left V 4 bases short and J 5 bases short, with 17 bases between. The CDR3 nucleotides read TGTGCCAGCAGCTCGGGCGGACAAGTGTTGAATGAAAAACTGTTTTTT. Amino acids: CASSSGGQVLNEKLFF.

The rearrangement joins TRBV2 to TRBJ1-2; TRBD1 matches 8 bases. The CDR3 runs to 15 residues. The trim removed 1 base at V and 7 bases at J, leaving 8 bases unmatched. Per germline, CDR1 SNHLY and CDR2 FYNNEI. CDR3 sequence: CASSEVGAGGFGYTF. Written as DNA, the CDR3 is TGTGCCAGCAGTGAAGTGGGGGCAGGGGGCTTTGGCTACACCTTC.

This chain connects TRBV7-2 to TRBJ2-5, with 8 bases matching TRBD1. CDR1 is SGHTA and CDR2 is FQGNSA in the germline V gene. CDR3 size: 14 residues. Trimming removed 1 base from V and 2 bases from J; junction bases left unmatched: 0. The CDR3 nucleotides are TGTGCCAGCAGCTTAGACAGGGGGCAAGAGACCCAGTACTTC. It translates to CASSLDRGQETQYF.

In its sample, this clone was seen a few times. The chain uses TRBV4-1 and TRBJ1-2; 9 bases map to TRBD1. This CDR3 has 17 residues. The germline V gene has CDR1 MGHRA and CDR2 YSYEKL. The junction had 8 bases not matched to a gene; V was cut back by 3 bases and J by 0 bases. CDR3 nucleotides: TGCGCCAGCAGCCACTTTCCCCGGGACAGGGCTAACTATGGCTACACCTTC. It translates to CASSHFPRDRANYGYTF.

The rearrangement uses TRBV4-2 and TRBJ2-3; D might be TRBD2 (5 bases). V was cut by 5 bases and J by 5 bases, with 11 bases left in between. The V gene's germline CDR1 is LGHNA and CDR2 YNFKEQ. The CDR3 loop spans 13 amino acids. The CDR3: CASSDEGIDTQYF. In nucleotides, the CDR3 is TGTGCCAGCAGCGACGAGGGAATAGATACGCAGTATTTT.

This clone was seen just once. This chain's CDR3 is CASSLAGTSGRADTQYF. The CDR3 coding sequence is TGCGCCAGCAGCTTGGCAGGGACTAGCGGGAGGGCAGATACGCAGTATTTT. The chain recombines TRBV5-1 with TRBJ2-3; 16 bases align to TRBD2. The CDR3 loop spans 17 amino acids. Germline V gene sequence: CDR1 SGHRS, CDR2 YFSETQ. V gave up 0 bases and J gave up 4 bases; unmatched junction bases: 2.

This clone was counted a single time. In nucleotides, the CDR3 is TGCAGCGTTGAGGCAGGGGGTAATGAGCAGTTCTTC. Translated, it gives CSVEAGGNEQFF. This chain links TRBV29-1 with TRBJ2-1; TRBD1 matches at 7 bases. This CDR3 contains 12 residues. V was pared by 3 bases and J by 7 bases, with 3 bases of the junction left unmatched. CDR1 is SQVTM, CDR2 ANQGSEA, per germline.

The CDR3 DNA follows: TGTGCCAGCAGCTTACCAGGGATGGCTCCGGAGCAGTACTTC. Its protein is CASSLPGMAPEQYF. The chain has TRBV5-4 and TRBJ2-7; a weak D match, TRBD1 (5 bases). V lost 2 bases, J lost 7 bases, and 16 bases lay in between. The CDR3 consists of 14 residues. Germline CDR1 and CDR2: SGHNT and YYREEE (reference sequence).

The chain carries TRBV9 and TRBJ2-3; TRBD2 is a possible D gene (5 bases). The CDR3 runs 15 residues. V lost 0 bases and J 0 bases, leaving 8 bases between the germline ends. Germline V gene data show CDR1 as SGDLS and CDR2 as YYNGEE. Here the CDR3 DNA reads TGTGCCAGCAGCGTAGGGGGAGCTAGCACAGATACGCAGTATTTT. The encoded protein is CASSVGGASTDTQYF.

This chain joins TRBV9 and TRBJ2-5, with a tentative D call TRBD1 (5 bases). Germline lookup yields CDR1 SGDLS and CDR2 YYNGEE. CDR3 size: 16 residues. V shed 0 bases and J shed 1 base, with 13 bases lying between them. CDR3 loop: CASSVATANLQETQYF. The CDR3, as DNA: TGTGCCAGCAGCGTAGCGACAGCCAACCTCCAAGAGACCCAGTACTTC.

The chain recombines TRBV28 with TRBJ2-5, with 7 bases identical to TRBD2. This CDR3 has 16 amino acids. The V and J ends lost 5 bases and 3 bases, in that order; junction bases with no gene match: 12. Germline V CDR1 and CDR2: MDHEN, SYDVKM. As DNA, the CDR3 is TGTGCCAGCAGTCCCGACCCAGGGAGGGGAAAAGAGACCCAGTACTTC. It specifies CASSPDPGRGKETQYF.

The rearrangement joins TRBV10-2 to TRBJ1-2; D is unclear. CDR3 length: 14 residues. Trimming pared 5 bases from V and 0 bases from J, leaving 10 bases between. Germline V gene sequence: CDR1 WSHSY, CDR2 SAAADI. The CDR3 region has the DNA TGCGCCAGCAGTAAACCGGGTACTAACTATGGCTACACCTTC. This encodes CASSKPGTNYGYTF.